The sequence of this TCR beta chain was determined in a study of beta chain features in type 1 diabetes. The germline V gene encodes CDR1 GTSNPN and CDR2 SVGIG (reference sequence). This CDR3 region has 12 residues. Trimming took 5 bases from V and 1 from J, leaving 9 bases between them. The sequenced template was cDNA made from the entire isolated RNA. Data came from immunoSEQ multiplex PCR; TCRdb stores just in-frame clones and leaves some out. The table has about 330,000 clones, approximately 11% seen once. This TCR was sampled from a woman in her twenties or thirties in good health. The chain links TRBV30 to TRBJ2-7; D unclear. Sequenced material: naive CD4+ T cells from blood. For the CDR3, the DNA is TGTGCCTGGGGAGCCTTATCCTACGAGCAGTACTTC. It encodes CAWGALSYEQYF. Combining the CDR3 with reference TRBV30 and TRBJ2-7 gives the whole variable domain SQTIHQWPATLVQPVGSPLSLECTVEGTSNPNLYWYRQAAGRGLQLLFYSVGIGQISSEVPQNLSASRPQDRQFILSSKKLLLSDSGFYLCAWGALSYEQYFGPGTRLTVT.